This passage covers 20 T cell receptor beta chains from one sample sequenced in a study of blood T cell repertoires in COVID-19. Sequenced by immunoSEQ multiplex PCR; TCRdb stores in-frame clones only, minus some. The data show 12,000 to 15,000 clones, roughly 83% seen once. The material sequenced was peripheral blood. The receptor set was obtained from a man in his forties with active or convalescent COVID-19.

The gene calls are TRBV29-1 and TRBJ1-2; possibly TRBD1 for D (6 bases). Germline V gives CDR1 SQVTM, CDR2 ANQGSEA. The CDR3 extends over 12 amino acids. Trimming removed 7 bases at V and 8 bases at J, with 17 bases between. DNA of the CDR3: TGCAGCGCCCGAGGGTCAGGGGACGGCTACACCTTC. Translation gives CSARGSGDGYTF.

The chain recombines TRBV19 with TRBJ1-3, with D unclear. Trimming removed 1 base from V and 4 bases from J, with 11 bases in between. Germline CDR1 reads LNHDA; CDR2 reads SQIVND (reference sequence). This CDR3 comprises 15 residues. This CDR3 is CASSIARSLGNTIYF. The CDR3 nucleotides are TGTGCCAGTAGTATAGCCCGGAGTCTCGGAAACACCATATATTTT.

The V and J genes are TRBV14 and TRBJ2-7, with D possibly matching TRBD1 (7 bases). The germline V and J ends were trimmed by 0 bases and 4 bases, with 13 bases remaining between them. This CDR3 is 15 amino acids long. CDR1 is SGHDN and CDR2 is FVKESK in the germline V gene. In nucleotides, the CDR3 is TGTGCCAGCAGCCAAGATGAGGAGGGGGCGTACGAGCAGTACTTC. Its translation: CASSQDEEGAYEQYF. The full variable domain, in which reference TRBV14 and TRBJ2-7 provide the parts outside the CDR3, is EAGVTQFPSHSVIEKGQTVTLRCDPISGHDNLYWYRRVMGKEIKFLLHFVKESKQDESGMPNNRFLAERTGGTYSTLKVQPAELEDSGVYFCASSQDEEGAYEQYFGPGTRLTVT.

The V gene is TRBV3-1 (or the pseudogene TRBV3-2), the J gene TRBJ1-2; TRBD1 is a possible D gene (6 bases). This CDR3 spans 15 amino acids. V was shortened by 0 bases and J by 4 bases, with 12 bases between the two germline ends. From germline, CDR1 is LGHDT and CDR2 YNNKEL (reference sequence). The CDR3 is CASSQEGGGAYGYTF. In nucleotides, the CDR3 is TGTGCCAGCAGCCAAGAAGGGGGTGGGGCCTATGGCTACACCTTC.

This chain uses TRBV3-1 (or the pseudogene TRBV3-2) with TRBJ1-2; 9 bases map to TRBD1. This CDR3 has 15 amino acids. CDR1 and CDR2 (germline): LGHDT, YNNKEL (reference sequence). The ends lost 4 bases at V and 1 base at J; junction bases unmatched: 4. DNA for the CDR3: TGTGCCAGCAGCCTCGAGGGACAGGGTAACTATGGCTACACCTTC. Protein product: CASSLEGQGNYGYTF.

The rearrangement links TRBV2 to TRBJ2-6; no definite D call. Trimming pared 6 bases from V and 0 bases from J, leaving 6 bases between. The CDR3 is 14 amino acids. CDR1 is SNHLY, CDR2 FYNNEI, per germline. CDR3 sequence: CASRMSSGANVLTF. CDR3 nucleotides: TGTGCCAGCAGGATGAGCTCTGGGGCCAACGTCCTGACTTTC.

This clone was counted a few times. The chain recombines TRBV9 with TRBJ2-2; D remains unclear. V lost 2 bases and J lost 1, with 9 bases in between. This CDR3 region has 15 residues. Germline V lookup: CDR1 SGDLS, CDR2 YYNGEE. The CDR3, as DNA: TGTGCCAGCAGCGTTTTAACAGAGAACACCGGGGAGCTGTTTTTT. The encoded protein is CASSVLTENTGELFF.

This clone has only one observation. The chain combines TRBV18 with TRBJ1-2; no firm D call. V was shortened by 4 bases and J by 6 bases, with 12 bases between the two germline ends. The CDR3 sequence is 13 residues long. Per the germline V gene, CDR1 is KGHSH and CDR2 is LQKENI. Here the CDR3 reads CASSRREVDGYTF. The CDR3 DNA reads TGTGCCAGCTCACGGAGGGAGGTGGATGGCTACACCTTC.

V gene TRBV6-5 combines with J gene TRBJ2-5, with 8 bases fitting TRBD1. Germline V gene sequence: CDR1 MNHEY, CDR2 SVGAGI. The junction had 4 bases not matched to a gene; V was cut back by 0 bases and J by 4 bases. The CDR3 runs 15 residues. DNA for the CDR3: TGTGCCAGCAGTTACTCTACGGGGACAGGAGAGACCCAGTACTTC. Translated, it gives CASSYSTGTGETQYF.

The chain is built from TRBV6-6 and TRBJ2-2; D uncertain. Trimming took off 8 bases at V and 1 base at J, with 8 bases between the two ends. There are 13 residues in the CDR3. The germline V gene encodes CDR1 MNHNY and CDR2 SVGAGI (reference sequence). For the CDR3, the DNA is TGTGCCAGCCGGTCTAGGAACACCGGGGAGCTGTTTTTT. Its protein is CASRSRNTGELFF.

A few counts support this clone. The CDR3 region is CVRSLVTGLVQPQHF. CDR3 DNA sequence: TGTGTCAGAAGCTTAGTAACAGGGTTGGTTCAGCCCCAGCATTTT. J is TRBJ1-5 and V is TRBV7-5; TRBD1 reflects the table's D call only, with no check against the DNA. TRBV7-5 is tagged as a pseudogene. The CDR3 has 15 residues.

The CDR3 is CASSSGQENIQYF. For the CDR3, the DNA is TGTGCCAGCAGCTCGGGACAAGAAAACATTCAGTACTTC. The chain combines TRBV7-2 with TRBJ2-4; tentative D call: TRBD1 (6 bases). Germline loops: CDR1 SGHTA, CDR2 FQGNSA. CDR3 length: 13 amino acids. Trimming pared 4 bases from V and 5 bases from J, leaving 9 bases between.

This sequence joins TRBV19 and TRBJ1-5; no clear D gene. The CDR3 consists of 16 residues. V gave up 3 bases and J gave up 3 bases, with 15 bases separating them. Germline-derived CDR1 and CDR2 are LNHDA and SQIVND (reference sequence). The CDR3 here is CASSMSLGSLNQPQHF. CDR3 sequence (DNA): TGTGCCAGTAGTATGTCCCTGGGGAGCCTCAATCAGCCCCAGCATTTT.

The chain links TRBV5-5 to TRBJ1-4, with D unresolved. V gave up 1 base and J gave up 0 bases, with 13 bases separating them. Germline CDR1 and CDR2: SGHKS and YYEKEE (reference sequence). This CDR3 has 17 amino acids. As DNA, the CDR3 is TGTGCCAGCAGCTTGACGGGATATTACGCAACTAATGAAAAACTGTTTTTT. This translates into CASSLTGYYATNEKLFF.

This clone appeared once. The chain links TRBV25-1 to TRBJ2-5, with 7 bases identical to TRBD1. Germline CDR1 is MGHDK and CDR2 is SYGVNS. The CDR3 length is 13 residues. V was pared by 3 bases and J by 5 bases, with 3 bases of the junction left unmatched. CDR3 loop: CASSEGTAETQYF. CDR3 DNA: TGTGCCAGCAGTGAGGGGACAGCCGAGACCCAGTACTTC.

The chain couples TRBV6-6 to TRBJ1-1, with a tentative D call TRBD1 (6 bases). Trimming shortened V by 2 bases and J by 1 base, and 8 bases separated the two germline ends. The CDR3 is made up of 14 amino acids. Germline assignment: CDR1 MNHNY and CDR2 SVGAGI (reference sequence). CDR3 sequence: CASSYPGANTEAFF. DNA of the CDR3: TGTGCCAGCAGTTACCCAGGGGCGAACACTGAAGCTTTCTTT.

The chain couples TRBV11-2 to TRBJ1-4; a possible D gene is TRBD1 (5 bases). Per germline, CDR1 SGHAT and CDR2 FQNNGV. The CDR3 extends over 14 amino acids. With 5 bases removed from V and 4 bases from J, the gap between germline ends came to 11 bases. DNA for the CDR3: TGTGCCAGCAGCCGACAGCTAGATAATGAAAAACTGTTTTTT. Encoded protein: CASSRQLDNEKLFF.

In its sample, this clone ranks as large. The V and J genes are TRBV5-1 and TRBJ2-2, with D possibly being TRBD1 (6 bases). Trimming cost V 7 bases and J 1 base, with 8 bases left between them. Germline V gene sequence: CDR1 SGHRS, CDR2 YFSETQ. The CDR3 has 13 amino acids. In DNA form, the CDR3 reads TGCGCCAGCCGGACAGAGAACACCGGGGAGCTGTTTTTT. It encodes CASRTENTGELFF.

The gene calls are TRBV7-9 and TRBJ2-3, with TRBD1 identical over 8 bases. Germline values: CDR1 SEHNR, CDR2 FQNEAQ (reference sequence). This CDR3 contains 13 residues. The junction had 1 base not matched to a gene; V was cut back by 5 bases and J by 3 bases. The CDR3 region has the DNA TGTGCCAGCAGCCGACAGGGGACAGATACGCAGTATTTT. Residues: CASSRQGTDTQYF.

The chain couples TRBV7-2 to TRBJ1-4; no firm D call. Between the trimmed V and J ends, which lost 1 base and 6 bases, there was a span of 6 bases. Germline V CDR1 and CDR2: SGHTA, FQGNSA. CDR3 length: 13 amino acids. Here the CDR3 DNA reads TGTGCCAGCAGCTTAGGGGCCTATGAAAAACTGTTTTTT. Its translation: CASSLGAYEKLFF.